These 21 T cell receptor beta chains came from one sample sequenced in a study of early stage breast cancer tumors. The data were produced by immunoSEQ multiplex PCR, yet TCRdb's version contains in-frame clones alone and is incomplete. The data contain about 50,000 clones, roughly 78% of them singletons. Material: blood. All receptors come from a person aged 40-50 years with breast cancer.

The rearrangement joins TRBV7-2 to TRBJ1-2; tentatively, D is TRBD1 (6 bases). Germline V CDR1 and CDR2: SGHTA, FQGNSA. CDR3 length: 16 residues. V was cut by 5 bases and J by 2 bases, with 18 bases left in between. The CDR3: CASSRSGGEHNYGYTF. DNA of the CDR3: TGTGCCAGCAGCCGGTCCGGGGGCGAACACAACTATGGCTACACCTTC. The full variable domain, its missing parts supplied by reference TRBV7-2 and TRBJ1-2, is GAGVSQSPSNKVTEKGKDVELRCDPISGHTALYWYRQSLGQGLEFLIYFQGNSAPDKSGLPSDRFSAERTGGSVSTLTIQRTQQEDSAVYLCASSRSGGEHNYGYTFGSGTRLTVV.

V and J are TRBV27 and TRBJ2-7, with 10 bases that match TRBD2. Germline CDR1 is MNHEY and CDR2 is SMNVEV (reference sequence). V lost 3 bases to trimming and J lost 5 bases; unmatched junction nucleotides: 10. The CDR3 consists of 16 residues. The chain's CDR3 is CASSLRVLAGVNEQYF. The CDR3 coding sequence is TGTGCCAGCAGTTTGCGGGTCCTAGCGGGAGTCAACGAGCAGTACTTC.

The DNA for the CDR3 is TGTGCCAGCTGGAGGGGGGGGGACAGGGTCGCCACCAGCCCATACGAGCAGTACTTC. The encoded protein is CASWRGGDRVATSPYEQYF. The V and J genes are TRBV11-3 and TRBJ2-7; 9 bases are shared with TRBD1. The CDR3 loop spans 19 amino acids. Germline V lookup: CDR1 SGHNT, CDR2 YENEEA. J gave up 4 bases and V 8 bases, and 24 bases lay outside the gene matches.

The chain links TRBV6-6 to TRBJ2-5; D might be TRBD1 (6 bases). In germline, CDR1 is MNHNY, CDR2 SVGAGI (reference sequence). The CDR3 consists of 12 residues. Between the trimmed V and J ends, which lost 6 bases and 5 bases, there was a span of 10 bases. CDR3 DNA sequence: TGTGCCAGCAGGGACAGTGCGGAGACCCAGTACTTC. Translating it yields CASRDSAETQYF.

The chain couples TRBV4-1 to TRBJ1-2; D unclear. The germline V gene has CDR1 MGHRA and CDR2 YSYEKL. Trimming pared 5 bases from V and 4 bases from J, leaving 20 bases between. The CDR3 has 16 amino acids. The CDR3 here is CASSGTVNRKTYGYTF. DNA for the CDR3: TGCGCCAGCAGCGGCACGGTGAACCGAAAGACCTATGGCTACACCTTC.

The V call is TRBV12-2, the J call TRBJ1-5. TRBV12-2 counts as a pseudogene. The CDR3 covers 16 residues. For the CDR3, the DNA is TGTGCAAGTCGCTTAGCGCCGAGTTTGAACAATCAGCCCCAGCATTTT. Translating it yields CASRLAPSLNNQPQHF.

The chain is built from TRBV30 and TRBJ1-2; no firm D call. Deletions cut 2 bases from V and 5 bases from J, with 12 bases between. CDR3 length: 13 residues. Germline-derived CDR1 and CDR2 are GTSNPN and SVGIG (reference sequence). This CDR3 is CAWSPKLRYGYTF. CDR3 nucleotide sequence: TGTGCCTGGAGTCCAAAACTCCGTTATGGCTACACCTTC.

This chain uses TRBV4-2 with TRBJ2-5; no clear D gene. Trimming removed 1 base from V and 5 bases from J, with 14 bases in between. From germline, CDR1 is LGHNA and CDR2 YNFKEQ. This CDR3 is built from 15 residues. CDR3 loop: CASSQGRPHEETQYF. CDR3 in DNA: TGTGCCAGCAGCCAAGGGAGACCGCACGAGGAGACCCAGTACTTC.

This chain connects TRBV5-1 to TRBJ2-7; D perhaps matches TRBD1 (5 bases). V lost 3 bases to trimming and J lost 2 bases, with 9 bases between them. CDR1 is SGHRS, CDR2 YFSETQ, per germline. The CDR3 spans 13 residues. The CDR3 here is CASSSQGAYEQYF. The CDR3 coding sequence is TGCGCCAGCAGCTCCCAGGGCGCCTACGAGCAGTACTTC.

The chain joins TRBV10-3 to TRBJ1-2, with D perhaps TRBD1 (5 bases). Germline V lookup: CDR1 ENHRY, CDR2 SYGVKD. The CDR3 is made up of 16 amino acids. V lost 0 bases and J 4 bases, leaving 15 bases between the germline ends. CDR3 in amino acids: CAISESGTRLPYGYTF. CDR3 bases: TGTGCCATCAGTGAGTCAGGGACCAGACTACCCTATGGCTACACCTTC.

The chain recombines TRBV7-2 with TRBJ2-3; 9 bases agree with TRBD1. CDR1 SGHTA and CDR2 FQGNSA come from the germline V gene. This CDR3 has 15 amino acids. The J segment lost 1 base and the V segment lost 5 bases, leaving 4 bases of the junction unmatched. In DNA, the CDR3 is TGTGCCAGCAGCAGATGGACAGGGGGCACAGATACGCAGTATTTT. This translates into CASSRWTGGTDTQYF.

Only one count was recorded for this clone. The chain combines TRBV18 with TRBJ2-3, with a weak D call TRBD1 (6 bases). The ends were cut back, 4 bases at V and 0 bases at J, with 17 bases in the middle. Germline V gene lookup returns CDR1 KGHSH and CDR2 LQKENI. The CDR3 is 17 residues long. The CDR3 sequence is CASSLETGTRSTDTQYF. In DNA, the CDR3 is TGTGCCAGCTCACTAGAGACCGGGACACGGAGCACAGATACGCAGTATTTT.

V and J are TRBV7-9 and TRBJ2-1; D is perhaps TRBD2 (6 bases). This CDR3 spans 14 amino acids. V lost 5 bases to trimming and J lost 6 bases, with 14 bases between them. From germline, CDR1 is SEHNR and CDR2 FQNEAQ (reference sequence). The CDR3 sequence: CASSPRPGSNEQFF. CDR3 bases: TGTGCCAGCAGCCCACGTCCCGGGAGCAATGAGCAGTTCTTC.

This clone was picked up one time. This chain uses TRBV7-9 with TRBJ1-2, with 9 positions matching TRBD1. V lost 3 bases to trimming and J lost 5 bases; unmatched junction nucleotides: 4. Per germline, CDR1 SEHNR and CDR2 FQNEAQ (reference sequence). This CDR3 region has 14 residues. The chain's CDR3 is CASSLGQGRYGYTF. The CDR3 DNA reads TGTGCCAGCAGCTTGGGACAGGGACGGTATGGCTACACCTTC.

CDR3 sequence: CASSRQSNQPQHF. In nucleotides, the CDR3 is TGTGCCAGCAGCCGACAGAGCAATCAGCCCCAGCATTTT. J is TRBJ1-5 and V is TRBV11-3; perhaps TRBD1 as D (5 bases). V lost 5 bases and J 1 base, leaving 6 bases between the germline ends. The CDR3 extends over 13 amino acids. In germline, CDR1 is SGHNT, CDR2 YENEEA.

This clone was seen only a few times. The V call is TRBV9, the J call TRBJ2-5; D possibly uses TRBD1 or TRBD2 (6 bases each). The germline V gene encodes CDR1 SGDLS and CDR2 YYNGEE. Trimming took 3 bases from V and 3 from J, leaving 15 bases between them. The CDR3 sequence is 15 residues long. Written as DNA, the CDR3 is TGTGCCAGCAGCGAGTTCAGGGGAGGAGAAGAGACCCAGTACTTC. This encodes CASSEFRGGEETQYF.

This sequence joins TRBV7-9 and TRBJ1-5, with D perhaps matching TRBD1 (5 bases). There are 14 residues in the CDR3. The germline gives CDR1 SEHNR, CDR2 FQNEAQ (reference sequence). V was cut by 7 bases and J by 2 bases, with 12 bases left in between. The CDR3 DNA reads TGTGCCAGCAATGGAGGGGTTGGCAATCAGCCCCAGCATTTT. Its protein product is CASNGGVGNQPQHF.

The chain combines TRBV19 with TRBJ1-2; 9 nucleotides agree with TRBD1. The CDR3 covers 14 residues. V gave up 8 bases and J gave up 8 bases; unmatched junction bases: 12. From germline, CDR1 is LNHDA and CDR2 SQIVND (reference sequence). DNA of the CDR3: TGTGCCAGTGATCGGGGACAGGGAAGAAGGGGCTACACCTTC. It is translated as CASDRGQGRRGYTF.

This clone qualifies as medium-sized. The chain links TRBV10-3 to TRBJ2-3; D is unresolved. Deletions cut 2 bases from V and 3 bases from J, with 9 bases between. The CDR3 is 14 residues long. CDR1 ENHRY and CDR2 SYGVKD come from the germline V gene. The CDR3 here is CAISEGEETDTQYF. The CDR3 nucleotides are TGTGCCATCAGTGAGGGAGAAGAGACAGATACGCAGTATTTT.

The chain couples TRBV6-1 to TRBJ1-5; D call uncertain. Germline V CDR1 and CDR2: MNHNS, SASEGT. The CDR3 runs to 14 residues. Deletions cut 7 bases from V and 9 bases from J, with 19 bases between. For the CDR3, the DNA is TGTGCCAGCAACCCGGAGCTGGGGATCGCGCCCCAGCATTTT. This translates into CASNPELGIAPQHF.

The rearrangement links TRBV6-1 to TRBJ2-7, with 10 positions matching TRBD1. The germline V gene encodes CDR1 MNHNS and CDR2 SASEGT. This CDR3 has 17 residues. Germline trimming cut 3 bases from V and 4 bases from J; bases unmatched to any gene: 12. The CDR3 coding sequence is TGTGCCAGCAGTGACCAAGCTGGGGGACAGGGGATATACGAGCAGTACTTC. Its translation: CASSDQAGGQGIYEQYF.